This TCR beta chain was recorded in a study of T cells after yellow fever vaccination. This clonotype was counted ten times or more. Its target is not known. In making TCR cDNA, 5'RACE template switching added a universal primer site and UMIs to it. TCRdb itself ran the 5' RACE reads through MiXCR, one entry per CDR3 protein. This sample carries a few hundred thousand distinct CDR3 sequences, approximately 8% of them seen once, and the ten largest clones take around 3.1%. Study-level points and caveats: A large majority of primary-vaccination clones showed up again after the booster (96% CD4, about 87% CD8). Across the CD4 and CD8 compartments, a small share of clonotypes was present in both.

This sequence was found in a man aged 18 to 29 who received the YFV17D yellow fever vaccine. Source: CD4+ T cells sorted from PBMCs, taken 5 days after the yellow fever booster vaccination.

The CDR3 DNA follows: TGTGCCAGCAGCCAAGATTTCCCTGCGAACACTGAAGCTTTCTTT. This translates into CASSQDFPANTEAFF. The V call is TRBV3-1, the J call TRBJ1-1; no firm D call. The germline V gene encodes CDR1 LGHDT and CDR2 YNNKEL (reference sequence). The ends were cut back, 0 bases at V and 1 base at J, with 9 bases in the middle. The CDR3 spans 15 residues. Filled out from reference TRBV3-1 and TRBJ1-1, the complete variable domain reads DTAVSQTPKYLVTQMGNDKSIKCEQNLGHDTMYWYKQDSKKFLKIMFSYNNKELIINETVPNRFSPKSPDKAHLNLHINSLELGDSAVYFCASSQDFPANTEAFFGQGTRLTVV.